Below, 20 T cell receptor beta chains from the same sample are listed, as sequenced in a study of beta chain features in type 1 diabetes. Reverse transcribing all isolated RNA meant expressed TCRB transcripts were sequenced. Method: immunoSEQ multiplex PCR; TCRdb's copy keeps in-frame clones and lacks some. Here the sample spans roughly 150,000 clones, about 7.9% being singletons. These receptors' targets are unknown. Study observations and caveats: Shortening of TCRB CDR3s, moderate but significant, appeared in all four CD4+ subsets of Type 1 diabetes patients.

The sequencing sample was made of central memory CD4+ T cells from blood. The receptors were sampled from a man aged 18 to 35 with type 1 diabetes.

This chain joins TRBV7-9 and TRBJ1-2; 9 bases are shared with TRBD1. Trimming cost V 6 bases and J 6 bases; bases outside gene matches: 11. The CDR3 loop spans 15 amino acids. CDR1 SEHNR and CDR2 FQNEAQ come from the germline V gene (reference sequence). CDR3 region: CASRLEQGAQNGYTF. The CDR3 region has the DNA TGTGCCAGCAGACTTGAACAGGGGGCGCAAAATGGCTACACCTTC. The full variable domain, with the rest looked up from reference TRBV7-9 and TRBJ1-2, is DTGVSQNPRHKITKRGQNVTFRCDPISEHNRLYWYRQTLGQGPEFLTYFQNEAQLEKSRLLSDRFSAERPKGSFSTLEIQRTEQGDSAMYLCASRLEQGAQNGYTFGSGTRLTVV.

This clone appeared a few times. The rearrangement uses TRBV30 and TRBJ2-3, with TRBD2 as a possible D gene (7 bases). The CDR3 covers 12 residues. The germline V and J ends were trimmed by 3 bases and 6 bases, with 10 bases remaining between them. CDR1 is GTSNPN, CDR2 SVGIG, per germline (reference sequence). Here the CDR3 reads CAWSEGGDTQYF. In DNA form, the CDR3 reads TGTGCCTGGAGCGAGGGGGGGGATACGCAGTATTTT.

This sequence joins TRBV30 and TRBJ1-6; a weak D match, TRBD1 (5 bases). The CDR3 is made up of 11 amino acids. Germline V gives CDR1 GTSNPN, CDR2 SVGIG (reference sequence). Trimming removed 5 bases at V and 7 bases at J, with 6 bases between. CDR3 sequence (DNA): TGTGCCTGGGCAGGGAATTCACCCCTCCACTTT. Translated, it gives CAWAGNSPLHF. The whole variable domain, remainder taken from reference TRBV30 and TRBJ1-6, is SQTIHQWPATLVQPVGSPLSLECTVEGTSNPNLYWYRQAAGRGLQLLFYSVGIGQISSEVPQNLSASRPQDRQFILSSKKLLLSDSGFYLCAWAGNSPLHFGNGTRLTVT.

The rearrangement joins TRBV30 to TRBJ2-5; a possible D gene is TRBD2 (6 bases). The CDR3 length is 18 residues. V was trimmed by 0 bases and J by 7 bases, leaving 27 bases between them. Germline V CDR1 and CDR2: GTSNPN, SVGIG (reference sequence). CDR3 coding DNA: TGTGCCTGGAGTGTAACAAATGATGCGGGAAGGCGAGGCGGGACCCAGTACTTC. It yields the protein CAWSVTNDAGRRGGTQYF.

The chain is built from TRBV15 and TRBJ1-3; D remains unclear. This CDR3 has 16 amino acids. V was pared by 0 bases and J by 4 bases, with 13 bases between. Germline CDR1 reads LNHNV; CDR2 reads YYDKDF (reference sequence). CDR3 DNA sequence: TGTGCCACCAGCAGAGATGTGACGGGTAGCGGAAACACCATATATTTT. It codes for CATSRDVTGSGNTIYF.

The chain couples TRBV5-4 to TRBJ1-6; possibly TRBD1 for D (6 bases). Germline CDR1 reads SGHNT; CDR2 reads YYREEE (reference sequence). The CDR3 sequence is 14 residues long. Trimming took 3 bases from V and 5 from J, leaving 9 bases between them. The CDR3, as DNA: TGTGCCAGCAGCTGGGACACGGATAATTCACCCCTCCACTTT. It translates to CASSWDTDNSPLHF.

This chain links TRBV30 with TRBJ2-7; D perhaps matches TRBD2 (6 bases). Trimming stripped 0 bases from V and 2 bases from J, with 11 bases between. From germline, CDR1 is GTSNPN and CDR2 SVGIG (reference sequence). This CDR3 region has 14 residues. The DNA of the CDR3 is TGTGCCTGGAGTGTTGGAGGGTCCCCCTACGAGCAGTACTTC. As protein: CAWSVGGSPYEQYF.

The chain links TRBV4-2 to TRBJ1-2; 10 positions agree with TRBD1. Trimming removed 6 bases from V and 8 bases from J; junction bases left unmatched: 9. CDR3 length: 14 residues. Per germline, CDR1 LGHNA and CDR2 YNFKEQ. CDR3 nucleotide sequence: TGTGCCAGCAGTCCGACAGGGGGCGATTACGGCTACACCTTC. Amino acids: CASSPTGGDYGYTF.

This clone was detected ten times or more. The chain recombines TRBV5-6 with TRBJ1-5; 11 bases map to TRBD1. The CDR3 is 13 residues long. Per germline, CDR1 SGHDT and CDR2 YYEEEE. The ends lost 4 bases at V and 11 bases at J; junction bases unmatched: 5. The CDR3 nucleotides read TGTGCCAGCAGCAAGGACAGGGGGCGATCCCAGCATTTT. This gives the protein CASSKDRGRSQHF.

The V gene is TRBV7-2, the J gene TRBJ1-2, with 10 bases identical to TRBD1. V was pared by 7 bases and J by 3 bases, with 8 bases of the junction left unmatched. This CDR3 is 15 amino acids long. In germline, CDR1 is SGHTA, CDR2 FQGNSA. CDR3 in DNA: TGTGCCAGCACCCCGGGACAGGGGATGGACTATGGCTACACCTTC. Encoded protein: CASTPGQGMDYGYTF.

The rearrangement links TRBV30 to TRBJ2-4; 10 nucleotides match TRBD2. Germline V gene lookup returns CDR1 GTSNPN and CDR2 SVGIG (reference sequence). V was pared by 2 bases and J by 7 bases, with 5 bases of the junction left unmatched. This CDR3 has 14 amino acids. This CDR3 is CAWSPIAGGNIQYF. In DNA, the CDR3 is TGTGCCTGGAGTCCGATAGCGGGAGGCAACATTCAGTACTTC.

This clone has more than one count but fewer than ten. This chain joins TRBV30 and TRBJ2-1, with TRBD2 matching 10 bases. V lost 5 bases, J lost 2 bases, and 3 bases stayed unmatched. Germline V gene sequence: CDR1 GTSNPN, CDR2 SVGIG (reference sequence). The length of the CDR3 is 14 residues. The CDR3 sequence: CAWEAGGAYNEQFF. Written as DNA, the CDR3 is TGTGCCTGGGAAGCGGGAGGGGCCTACAATGAGCAGTTCTTC.

This sequence joins TRBV11-2 and TRBJ2-1, with a tentative D call TRBD2 (5 bases). In germline, CDR1 is SGHAT, CDR2 FQNNGV. The CDR3 sequence is 14 residues long. The V and J ends lost 5 bases and 4 bases respectively, with 12 bases between them. The CDR3 DNA is TGTGCCAGCAGCCAAGGAACGGGGTACAATGAGCAGTTCTTC. Encoded protein: CASSQGTGYNEQFF.

This chain uses TRBV18 with TRBJ2-1; D is unresolved. The V gene's germline CDR1 is KGHSH and CDR2 LQKENI. V lost 3 bases to trimming and J lost 5 bases, with 2 bases between them. This CDR3 region has 11 residues. The chain's CDR3 is CASSPDNEQFF. Written as DNA, the CDR3 is TGTGCCAGCTCACCCGACAATGAGCAGTTCTTC.

V usage is TRBV4-3 and J usage is TRBJ1-2; a possible D gene is TRBD1 (5 bases). Germline V gene data show CDR1 as LGHNA and CDR2 as YSLEER. This CDR3 comprises 15 residues. Trimming took off 1 base at V and 3 bases at J, with 12 bases between the two ends. Here the CDR3 DNA reads TGCGCCAGCAGCCAAGGGCTCCCCAGGGACTATGGCTACACCTTC. Translated: CASSQGLPRDYGYTF.

This chain links TRBV5-5 with TRBJ2-5; D might be TRBD2 (6 bases). CDR1 and CDR2 from the germline V gene are SGHKS and YYEKEE (reference sequence). The CDR3 totals 13 residues. V shed 4 bases and J shed 7 bases, with 14 bases lying between them. The CDR3 sequence is CASSGGELGTQYF. CDR3 DNA sequence: TGTGCCAGCAGCGGAGGGGAATTAGGGACCCAGTACTTC.

The V and J genes are TRBV7-9 and TRBJ1-2, with a weak D call TRBD1 (5 bases). The CDR3 totals 13 residues. V was shortened by 2 bases and J by 5 bases, with 9 bases between the two germline ends. Germline V gene sequence: CDR1 SEHNR, CDR2 FQNEAQ (reference sequence). As DNA, the CDR3 is TGTGCCAGCAGCTTAATGGACACGTATGGCTACACCTTC. Translation gives CASSLMDTYGYTF.

This chain connects TRBV25-1 to TRBJ1-4, with D perhaps TRBD1 (5 bases). V dropped 5 bases and J dropped 7 bases, with 11 bases sitting between them. CDR3 size: 13 residues. The germline V gene encodes CDR1 MGHDK and CDR2 SYGVNS. The CDR3 sequence: CASSSLGAEKLFF. DNA for the CDR3: TGTGCCAGCAGTTCTTTAGGGGCTGAAAAACTGTTTTTT.

The V and J genes are TRBV6-6 and TRBJ2-7; 10 bases map to TRBD1. The CDR3 extends over 16 amino acids. In germline, CDR1 is MNHNY, CDR2 SVGAGI (reference sequence). V lost 6 bases, J lost 2 bases, and 10 bases stayed unmatched. The CDR3 region is CASSQTRGTGAYEQYF. The CDR3 DNA reads as TGTGCCAGCAGCCAAACCCGCGGGACAGGGGCCTACGAGCAGTACTTC.

The CDR3 loop is CASSRDRADEQYF. DNA of the CDR3: TGTGCCAGCAGCCGGGACAGGGCGGACGAGCAGTACTTC. V and J are TRBV5-8 and TRBJ2-7; TRBD1 aligns across 9 bases. This CDR3 region has 13 residues. V shed 4 bases and J 5 bases; nucleotides not matched to a gene: 4. Germline V lookup: CDR1 SGHTS, CDR2 YDEGEE.